This TCR beta chain was sequenced for a study of blood T cell repertoires in COVID-19. CDR3 size: 13 residues. Germline V gives CDR1 MNHEY, CDR2 SMNVEV (reference sequence). The ends were cut back, 5 bases at V and 5 bases at J, with 12 bases in the middle. TCRdb's table, derived via immunoSEQ multiplex PCR, lists solely in-frame clones and lacks some. The repertoire holds 250,000 to 300,000 clones, with 70% to 90% as singletons. The sample was PBMCs or T cells enriched from blood (not recorded which). This rearrangement joins TRBV27 to TRBJ1-1; no firm D call. This clonotype was sampled from a woman aged 50 to 60 who had recovered from COVID-19. CDR3 loop: CASSQTRETEAFF. The CDR3 DNA reads as TGTGCCAGCAGTCAGACCCGGGAGACTGAAGCTTTCTTT.